This T cell receptor beta chain is from a study of T-cell reconstitution after alpha-beta-depleted transplantation in children. This clonotype was found a few times. The library targeted TCRbeta and was prepared with unique molecular identifiers. MiXCR, run by TCRdb on the PCR reads, gives a single entry per CDR3 protein. In the table there are around 530,000 distinct CDR3 sequences, around a third of which are singletons. CDR1 and CDR2 (germline): LNHNV, YYDKDF (reference sequence). V was shortened by 4 bases and J by 2 bases, with 14 bases between the two germline ends. This CDR3 is built from 15 residues.

The chain is built from TRBV15 and TRBJ2-5; TRBD1 is a possible D gene (6 bases). This receptor was taken from a human donor who donated a stem cell graft to a child with aplastic anemia. The material was PBMCs from the stem cell graft donor, obtained from the stem cell graft. The CDR3 sequence is CATSNYGTRQETQYF. In DNA form, the CDR3 reads TGTGCCACCAGCAACTATGGGACACGACAAGAGACCCAGTACTTC.